The clone carrying this T cell receptor beta chain has just one count. As originally analysed: Nucleated cell counts were estimated from reference gene primer amplification. Measured with immunoSEQ multiplex PCR; TCRdb has only the in-frame clones, and not every one. Clonal size and the V and J genes are those of that table, whereas D and trimming came from the DNA. The data show 87,000 or so clones, more than 75% seen once. Trimming took off 1 base at V and 7 bases at J, with 10 bases between the two ends. This CDR3 has 13 amino acids. The data derive from a study of blood T cell repertoires in COVID-19. Across the whole study: Material from acute and convalescent COVID-19 was sourced from the United States, Italy and Spain. Sources were T cells, B-cell-depleted T cells, or PBMCs; the material itself was cDNA or gDNA.

This rearrangement joins TRBV12-3 or TRBV12-4 to TRBJ1-2; perhaps TRBD1 as D (6 bases). Sequencing was carried out using peripheral blood. The sequence was obtained from a woman of 80 years or more with acute or convalescent COVID-19. This chain's CDR3 is CASSLGDTAGYTF. The DNA for the CDR3 is TGTGCCAGCAGTTTAGGGGACACGGCTGGCTACACCTTC.